The next 26 T cell receptor beta chains were all read from a single sample in a study of vaccination effects on CD4 cells after COVID-19. Using immunoSEQ multiplex PCR, the repertoire was profiled, and TCRdb retains in-frame clones only, with some absent. This table holds 15,000 or so clones, 60% to 85% found once. Their recognized antigens are unknown. In the ViraFEST assay, antigen-specific CD4+ clonotypes were identified by expansion after peptide-pool stimulation. The culture ran for 9 to 11 days, and then CD4+ T cells were isolated. Participants completed two doses of the BNT162b2 or mRNA-1273 vaccine. The sequenced sample was CD4+ T cells from PBMCs cultured with HCoV-NL63 spike peptides, obtained after COVID-19 vaccination. These receptor sequences come from a human donor who received a COVID-19 vaccine.

The CDR3 nucleotides are TGTGCCACCAGTGATTTTGGAGAGACCCAGTACTTC. Translation gives CATSDFGETQYF. The chain joins TRBV24-1 to TRBJ2-5; D not resolved. CDR1 is KGHDR, CDR2 SFDVKD, per germline. Trimming took off 1 base at V and 4 bases at J, with 3 bases between the two ends. CDR3 length: 12 residues.

CDR3 DNA: TGTGCCAGCAGCTTAACAGGGTCGGGCTACAATGAGCAGTTCTTC. Amino acids: CASSLTGSGYNEQFF. The chain carries TRBV7-3 and TRBJ2-1, with D uncertain. Per the germline V gene, CDR1 is SGHTA and CDR2 is FQGTGA. V was trimmed by 0 bases and J by 3 bases, leaving 9 bases between them. The length of the CDR3 is 15 residues.

The rearrangement links TRBV11-3 to TRBJ2-2; D perhaps matches TRBD2 (6 bases). The CDR3 has 16 amino acids. Germline V gene sequence: CDR1 SGHNT, CDR2 YENEEA. Trimming took 1 base from V and 4 from J, leaving 13 bases between them. CDR3 bases: TGTGCCAGCAGCTTAGCGGGGGTAACGGGCACCGGGGAGCTGTTTTTT. It encodes CASSLAGVTGTGELFF. Complete variable domain (other parts from reference TRBV11-3 and TRBJ2-2): EAGVVQSPRYKIIEKKQPVAFWCNPISGHNTLYWYLQNLGQGPELLIRYENEEAVDDSQLPKDRFSAERLKGVDSTLKIQPAELGDSAVYLCASSLAGVTGTGELFFGEGSRLTVL.

This chain connects TRBV5-5 to TRBJ1-2; 7 bases are shared with TRBD1. Germline V gene data show CDR1 as SGHKS and CDR2 as YYEKEE (reference sequence). The CDR3 consists of 17 residues. V was clipped by 3 bases and J by 4 bases; unmatched bases: 15. In DNA form, the CDR3 reads TGTGCCAGCAGCTCCCGACAGGGAGTGGGCCTTGGCTATGGCTACACCTTC. It translates to CASSSRQGVGLGYGYTF.

This clone was seen a handful of times. The gene calls are TRBV7-9 and TRBJ1-2, with 9 bases lining up with TRBD1. CDR1 and CDR2 from the germline V gene are SEHNR and FQNEAQ (reference sequence). The CDR3 has 15 amino acids. V lost 5 bases, J lost 2 bases, and 6 bases stayed unmatched. CDR3 in amino acids: CASSPTGGENYGYTF. The CDR3 DNA follows: TGTGCCAGCAGCCCAACAGGGGGCGAGAACTATGGCTACACCTTC.

This chain joins TRBV6-5 and TRBJ1-1; TRBD1 might be the D (5 bases). V was cut by 9 bases and J by 7 bases, with 12 bases left in between. CDR1 is MNHEY and CDR2 is SVGAGI in the germline V gene. CDR3 length equals 11 residues. CDR3 bases: TGTGCCAGTTATCGCGGGGGTGAAGCTTTCTTT. Translating gives CASYRGGEAFF.

The V call is TRBV7-8, the J call TRBJ2-1, with 9 bases matching TRBD2. This CDR3 has 15 amino acids. From germline, CDR1 is SGHVS and CDR2 FQNEAQ. Trimming removed 5 bases from V and 5 bases from J; junction bases left unmatched: 7. CDR3 DNA sequence: TGTGCCAGCAGCCCGCGGGGGGGCTTGGACAATGAGCAGTTCTTC. This gives the protein CASSPRGGLDNEQFF.

The J gene is TRBJ1-1, the V gene TRBV5-8, with D maybe TRBD1 (5 bases). V lost 1 base and J lost 4, with 11 bases in between. Germline-derived CDR1 and CDR2 are SGHTS and YDEGEE. The CDR3 extends over 14 amino acids. The CDR3 loop reads CASSLRGRGTEAFF. DNA of the CDR3: TGTGCCAGCAGCTTGAGGGGCCGCGGCACTGAAGCTTTCTTT.

CDR3 in amino acids: CASGREGNQPQHF. The CDR3 coding sequence is TGCGCCAGTGGCAGGGAGGGCAATCAGCCCCAGCATTTT. V usage is TRBV4-1 and J usage is TRBJ1-5; possibly TRBD1 for D (5 bases). Trimming removed 9 bases at V and 2 bases at J, with 11 bases between. Germline CDR1 and CDR2: MGHRA and YSYEKL. The CDR3 totals 13 residues.

This chain connects TRBV19 to TRBJ2-3; D not resolved. This CDR3 comprises 18 residues. V gave up 5 bases and J gave up 2 bases, with 23 bases separating them. Germline loops: CDR1 LNHDA, CDR2 SQIVND (reference sequence). The CDR3 sequence is CASSLTVIGFFSTDTQYF. As DNA, the CDR3 is TGTGCCAGTAGTTTGACCGTAATAGGGTTTTTTTCCACAGATACGCAGTATTTT.

The chain uses TRBV28 and TRBJ1-1; D might be TRBD1 (5 bases). V gave up 7 bases and J gave up 4 bases, with 19 bases separating them. Germline V CDR1 and CDR2: MDHEN, SYDVKM. This CDR3 has 15 residues. The CDR3 here is CASKSPSGRITEAFF. DNA of the CDR3: TGTGCCAGCAAATCGCCCTCGGGACGGATCACTGAAGCTTTCTTT. Complete variable domain (other parts from reference TRBV28 and TRBJ1-1): DVKVTQSSRYLVKRTGEKVFLECVQDMDHENMFWYRQDPGLGLRLIYFSYDVKMKEKGDIPEGYSVSREKKERFSLILESASTNQTSMYLCASKSPSGRITEAFFGQGTRLTVV.

The chain carries TRBV5-4 and TRBJ2-5; 9 bases line up with TRBD2. This CDR3 spans 14 amino acids. J gave up 5 bases and V 6 bases, and 8 bases lay outside the gene matches. The germline CDR1 and CDR2 sequences are SGHNT and YYREEE (reference sequence). DNA for the CDR3: TGTGCCAGCACCTTAGCGGGGGAAGGGGAGACCCAGTACTTC. It encodes CASTLAGEGETQYF.

This chain links TRBV3-1 (or the pseudogene TRBV3-2) with TRBJ2-7, with TRBD1 identical over 9 bases. This CDR3 is 15 amino acids long. The J segment lost 5 bases and the V segment lost 2 bases, leaving 7 bases of the junction unmatched. Germline lookup yields CDR1 LGHDT and CDR2 YNNKEL (reference sequence). The DNA of the CDR3 is TGTGCCAGCAGCCAAACAGGGGGCGGTTTCCACGAGCAGTACTTC. The encoded protein is CASSQTGGGFHEQYF.

The chain employs TRBV5-6 and TRBJ1-1; TRBD1 might be the D (6 bases). Germline lookup yields CDR1 SGHDT and CDR2 YYEEEE. The CDR3 extends over 13 amino acids. V gave up 4 bases and J gave up 0 bases, with 7 bases separating them. CDR3 DNA: TGTGCCAGCAGCGGACAGTTGAACACTGAAGCTTTCTTT. This gives the protein CASSGQLNTEAFF.

CDR3 DNA sequence: TGTGCCTGGAGTGCCCCGGGGGGACAGTTCAAAGCTTTCTTT. Residues: CAWSAPGGQFKAFF. The chain is built from TRBV30 and TRBJ1-1, with TRBD1 matching over 7 bases. CDR3 length equals 14 residues. In germline, CDR1 is GTSNPN, CDR2 SVGIG (reference sequence). V trimming: 1 base; J trimming: 9 bases; junction bases outside the gene matches: 11.

The V gene is TRBV15, the J gene TRBJ1-6, with D unclear. V was shortened by 0 bases and J by 10 bases, with 4 bases between the two germline ends. Germline lookup yields CDR1 LNHNV and CDR2 YYDKDF (reference sequence). This CDR3 comprises 12 residues. CDR3 amino acids: CATSRDYSPLHF. CDR3 DNA sequence: TGTGCCACCAGCAGAGATTACTCACCCCTCCACTTT.

This chain links TRBV5-1 with TRBJ2-1; TRBD1 aligns across 10 bases. The CDR3 length is 14 residues. J gave up 9 bases and V 4 bases, and 7 bases lay outside the gene matches. Germline CDR1 is SGHRS and CDR2 is YFSETQ. CDR3 DNA: TGCGCCAGCAGCGGACGGACAGGGGGTGGTGAGCAGTTCTTC. Amino acid sequence: CASSGRTGGGEQFF.

This sequence joins TRBV9 and TRBJ2-2; D not certain. Germline V gene data show CDR1 as SGDLS and CDR2 as YYNGEE. CDR3 length: 12 amino acids. Trimming pared 2 bases from V and 5 bases from J, leaving 4 bases between. Written as DNA, the CDR3 is TGTGCCAGCAGCGTGGGGACCGGGGAGCTGTTTTTT. Amino acid sequence: CASSVGTGELFF.

The chain is built from TRBV12-3 or TRBV12-4 and TRBJ2-1; D remains ambiguous. The V and J ends lost 1 base and 4 bases respectively, with 5 bases between them. This CDR3 region has 13 residues. CDR3 residues: CASSLGSYNEQFF. CDR3 in DNA: TGTGCCAGCAGTTTAGGCAGTTACAATGAGCAGTTCTTC.

This chain joins TRBV11-2 and TRBJ2-7, with D perhaps matching TRBD1 (6 bases). Per the germline V gene, CDR1 is SGHAT and CDR2 is FQNNGV. The CDR3 extends over 15 amino acids. The ends were cut back, 5 bases at V and 2 bases at J, with 16 bases in the middle. CDR3 nucleotide sequence: TGTGCCAGCAGCCCCTACAGGGCTGGGACCTACGAGCAGTACTTC. Protein product: CASSPYRAGTYEQYF.

The V gene is TRBV18, the J gene TRBJ2-3; D perhaps matches TRBD1 (5 bases). The CDR3 consists of 15 residues. Trimming shortened V by 3 bases and J by 0 bases, and 10 bases separated the two germline ends. Germline V gives CDR1 KGHSH, CDR2 LQKENI. CDR3 coding DNA: TGTGCCAGCTCACCCAGACAGTCTAGCACAGATACGCAGTATTTT. Amino acids: CASSPRQSSTDTQYF. The full variable domain, with the rest looked up from reference TRBV18 and TRBJ2-3, is NAGVMQNPRHLVRRRGQEARLRCSPMKGHSHVYWYRQLPEEGLKFMVYLQKENIIDESGMPKERFSAEFPKEGPSILRIQQVVRGDSAAYFCASSPRQSSTDTQYFGPGTRLTVL.

The rearrangement uses TRBV20-1 and TRBJ2-1, with unresolved D. The CDR3 has 11 residues. The germline V gene has CDR1 DFQATT and CDR2 SNEGSKA (reference sequence). The germline V and J ends were trimmed by 6 bases and 9 bases, with 12 bases remaining between them. This CDR3 reads CSAAPTGEQFF. The CDR3 region has the DNA TGCAGTGCCGCCCCGACCGGTGAGCAGTTCTTC.

V and J are TRBV5-6 and TRBJ1-4, with D perhaps TRBD1 (5 bases). V lost 5 bases and J 6 bases, leaving 17 bases between the germline ends. Germline CDR1 is SGHDT and CDR2 is YYEEEE. The CDR3 totals 15 residues. The CDR3 DNA is TGTGCCAGCAGACCGACATGGGTCAGGGATGAAAAACTGTTTTTT. Translation: CASRPTWVRDEKLFF.

The chain links TRBV5-1 to TRBJ2-7; D is perhaps TRBD1 or TRBD2 (6 bases each). The germline CDR1 and CDR2 sequences are SGHRS and YFSETQ. This CDR3 comprises 13 residues. V was pared by 0 bases and J by 6 bases, with 10 bases between. The chain's CDR3 is CASSLARGPEQYF. As DNA, the CDR3 is TGCGCCAGCAGCTTGGCCCGGGGGCCCGAGCAGTACTTC.

This chain uses TRBV30 with TRBJ2-1; 10 positions match TRBD2. Losses at the gene ends were 0 bases for V and 5 bases for J; bases not matched to a gene: 7. The length of the CDR3 is 16 residues. Germline V gene sequence: CDR1 GTSNPN, CDR2 SVGIG (reference sequence). The CDR3 loop reads CAWSVSFLAGDNEQFF. In nucleotides, the CDR3 is TGTGCCTGGAGTGTATCATTTCTAGCGGGGGACAATGAGCAGTTCTTC.

The chain employs TRBV9 and TRBJ2-6; the match to TRBD1 covers 8 bases. Germline V gene data show CDR1 as SGDLS and CDR2 as YYNGEE. This CDR3 comprises 16 residues. Losses at the gene ends were 4 bases for V and 4 bases for J; bases not matched to a gene: 7. CDR3 sequence reads: CASSPRQGSGANVLTF. The CDR3 nucleotides are TGTGCCAGCAGCCCAAGACAGGGGAGCGGGGCCAACGTCCTGACTTTC.